A single sample gave rise to the 8 T cell receptor beta chains below, sequenced in a study of blood T cell repertoires in COVID-19. Sequencing was performed with immunoSEQ multiplex PCR; in TCRdb, only in-frame clones are kept and a portion is missing. The sample includes 90,000 to 130,000 clones, around four fifths seen only once; the top ten take about 3.8%. Sequencing used peripheral blood. The receptors shown here come from a woman in her 70s with acute or convalescent COVID-19.

The V and J genes are TRBV28 and TRBJ1-2; D gene ambiguous. This CDR3 is 11 amino acids long. Germline CDR1 is MDHEN and CDR2 is SYDVKM. V was pared by 7 bases and J by 2 bases, with 5 bases between. CDR3 amino acids: CASNGNYGYTF. The CDR3 bases are TGTGCCAGCAACGGGAACTATGGCTACACCTTC.

This sequence joins TRBV14 and TRBJ2-4; D may be TRBD2 (5 bases). Germline V gene lookup returns CDR1 SGHDN and CDR2 FVKESK. Trimming removed 0 bases at V and 7 bases at J, with 7 bases between. There are 13 residues in the CDR3. The CDR3 spells CASSQDRGNIQYF. The CDR3 DNA follows: TGTGCCAGCAGCCAAGATCGGGGTAACATTCAGTACTTC.

The rearrangement links TRBV10-3 to TRBJ1-4, with a weak D call TRBD1 (5 bases). Looked up from germline, CDR1 is ENHRY and CDR2 is SYGVKD. Trimming cost V 4 bases and J 7 bases, with 13 bases left between them. The CDR3 is 14 amino acids. The CDR3 coding sequence is TGTGCCATCAGTGGCGGGACGGAGGGTGAAAAACTGTTTTTT. It yields the protein CAISGGTEGEKLFF.

V gene TRBV18 combines with J gene TRBJ1-5, with D possibly being TRBD1 (6 bases). V lost 3 bases and J 3 bases, leaving 12 bases between the germline ends. There are 15 residues in the CDR3. CDR1 and CDR2 from the germline V gene are KGHSH and LQKENI. The DNA of the CDR3 is TGTGCCAGCTCACCCGCGGGGGGCAACAATCAGCCCCAGCATTTT. It is translated as CASSPAGGNNQPQHF.

V gene TRBV30 combines with J gene TRBJ2-5; tentative D call: TRBD1 (6 bases). The CDR3 extends over 14 amino acids. V shed 3 bases and J shed 2 bases, with 13 bases lying between them. Germline CDR1 and CDR2: GTSNPN and SVGIG (reference sequence). Written as DNA, the CDR3 is TGTGCCTGGAGCTCCGGGACACTTCAAGAGACCCAGTACTTC. It encodes CAWSSGTLQETQYF.

The chain recombines TRBV5-6 with TRBJ2-3; tentative D call: TRBD2 (6 bases). This CDR3 comprises 14 residues. The V gene's germline CDR1 is SGHDT and CDR2 YYEEEE. The V and J ends lost 5 bases and 2 bases respectively, with 12 bases between them. The CDR3: CASSTGTATDTQYF. The CDR3 DNA follows: TGTGCCAGCAGTACCGGGACTGCCACAGATACGCAGTATTTT.

This clone was seen a few times. The rearrangement uses TRBV7-2 and TRBJ1-2; a weak D match, TRBD1 (5 bases). Looked up from germline, CDR1 is SGHTA and CDR2 is FQGNSA. The CDR3 consists of 13 residues. Trimming stripped 8 bases from V and 2 bases from J, with 12 bases between. The CDR3 nucleotides are TGTGCCAGCCGACGGGGGTTGAACTATGGCTACACCTTC. It yields the protein CASRRGLNYGYTF.

This clone was seen only a few times. The J gene is TRBJ1-6, the V gene TRBV6-5; perhaps TRBD1 as D (6 bases). Trimming took 10 bases from V and 6 from J, leaving 16 bases between them. This CDR3 contains 14 residues. The germline V gene encodes CDR1 MNHEY and CDR2 SVGAGI. CDR3 DNA: TGTGCCACCCAACCGGGACAACTTAATTCACCCCTCCACTTT. It encodes CATQPGQLNSPLHF.